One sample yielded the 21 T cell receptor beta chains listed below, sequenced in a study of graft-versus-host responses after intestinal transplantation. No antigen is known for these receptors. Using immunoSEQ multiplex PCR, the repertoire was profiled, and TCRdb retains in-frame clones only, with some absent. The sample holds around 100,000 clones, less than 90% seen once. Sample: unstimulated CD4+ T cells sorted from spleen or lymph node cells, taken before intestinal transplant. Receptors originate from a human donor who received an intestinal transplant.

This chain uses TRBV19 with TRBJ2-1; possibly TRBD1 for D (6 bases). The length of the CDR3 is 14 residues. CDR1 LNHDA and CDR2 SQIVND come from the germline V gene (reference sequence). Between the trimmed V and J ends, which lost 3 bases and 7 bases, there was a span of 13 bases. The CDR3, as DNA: TGTGCCAGTAGTATGACAGGCAGAGGGAATGAGCAGTTCTTC. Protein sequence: CASSMTGRGNEQFF.

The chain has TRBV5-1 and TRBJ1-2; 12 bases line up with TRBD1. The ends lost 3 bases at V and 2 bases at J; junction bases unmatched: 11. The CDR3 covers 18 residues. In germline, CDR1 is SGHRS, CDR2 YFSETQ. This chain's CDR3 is CASSSYGTGGAGNYGYTF. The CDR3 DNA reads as TGCGCCAGCAGCTCCTACGGGACAGGGGGCGCGGGGAACTATGGCTACACCTTC.

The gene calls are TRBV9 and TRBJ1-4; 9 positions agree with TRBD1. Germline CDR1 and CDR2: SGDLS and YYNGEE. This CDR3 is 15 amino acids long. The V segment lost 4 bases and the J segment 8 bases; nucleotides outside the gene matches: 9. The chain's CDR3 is CASSPGTGKREKLFF. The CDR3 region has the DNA TGTGCCAGCAGCCCAGGGACAGGGAAGCGCGAAAAACTGTTTTTT.

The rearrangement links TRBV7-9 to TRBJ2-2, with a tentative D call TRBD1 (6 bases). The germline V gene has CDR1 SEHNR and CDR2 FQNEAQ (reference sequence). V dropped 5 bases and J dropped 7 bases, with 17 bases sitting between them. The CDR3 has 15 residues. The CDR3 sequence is CASSVGHSLFGELFF. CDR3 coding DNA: TGTGCCAGCAGCGTGGGACATTCCTTGTTCGGGGAGCTGTTTTTT.

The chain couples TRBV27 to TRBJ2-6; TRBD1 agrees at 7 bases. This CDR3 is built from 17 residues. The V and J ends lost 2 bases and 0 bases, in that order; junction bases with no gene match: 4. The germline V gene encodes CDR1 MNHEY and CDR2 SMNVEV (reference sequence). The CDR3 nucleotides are TGTGCCAGCAGTTTACGACAGGGATTCTCTGGGGCCAACGTCCTGACTTTC. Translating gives CASSLRQGFSGANVLTF. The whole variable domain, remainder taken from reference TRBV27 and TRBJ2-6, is EAQVTQNPRYLITVTGKKLTVTCSQNMNHEYMSWYRQDPGLGLRQIYYSMNVEVTDKGDVPEGYKVSRKEKRNFPLILESPSPNQTSLYFCASSLRQGFSGANVLTFGAGSRLTVL.

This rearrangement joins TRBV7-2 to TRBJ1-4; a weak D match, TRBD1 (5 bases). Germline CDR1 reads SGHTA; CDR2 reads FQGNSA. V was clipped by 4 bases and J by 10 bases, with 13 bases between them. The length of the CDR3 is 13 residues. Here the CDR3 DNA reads TGTGCCAGCAGCTCAGGGCCAGGAGGAAAACTGTTTTTT. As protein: CASSSGPGGKLFF. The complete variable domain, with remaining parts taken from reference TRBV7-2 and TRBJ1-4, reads GAGVSQSPSNKVTEKGKDVELRCDPISGHTALYWYRQSLGQGLEFLIYFQGNSAPDKSGLPSDRFSAERTGGSVSTLTIQRTQQEDSAVYLCASSSGPGGKLFFGSGTQLSVL.

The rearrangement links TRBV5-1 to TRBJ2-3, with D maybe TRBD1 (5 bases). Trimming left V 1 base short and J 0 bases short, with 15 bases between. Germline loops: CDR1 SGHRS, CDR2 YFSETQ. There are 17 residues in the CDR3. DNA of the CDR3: TGCGCCAGCAGCTTGTTGGTGACAGCTTCTAGCACAGATACGCAGTATTTT. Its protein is CASSLLVTASSTDTQYF.

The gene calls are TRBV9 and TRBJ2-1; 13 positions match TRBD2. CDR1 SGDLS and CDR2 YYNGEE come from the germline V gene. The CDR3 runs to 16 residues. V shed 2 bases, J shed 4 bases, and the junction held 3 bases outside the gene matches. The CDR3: CASSVQGLAGYNEQFF. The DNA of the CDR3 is TGTGCCAGCAGCGTTCAGGGACTAGCGGGGTACAATGAGCAGTTCTTC.

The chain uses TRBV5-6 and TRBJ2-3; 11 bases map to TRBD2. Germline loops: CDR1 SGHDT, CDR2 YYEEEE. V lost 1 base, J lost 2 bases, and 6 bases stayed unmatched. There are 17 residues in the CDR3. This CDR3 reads CASSLLRSGGDTDTQYF. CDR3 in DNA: TGTGCCAGCAGCTTGTTGCGTAGCGGGGGGGACACAGATACGCAGTATTTT.

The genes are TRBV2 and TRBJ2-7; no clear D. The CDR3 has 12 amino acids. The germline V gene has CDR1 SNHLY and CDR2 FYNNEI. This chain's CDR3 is CAGRSRTYEQYF. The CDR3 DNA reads TGTGCAGGGCGTAGCAGAACCTACGAGCAGTACTTC.

This CDR3 is CASAILAKNIQYF. DNA for the CDR3: TGTGCCAGCGCCATTTTAGCCAAAAACATTCAGTACTTC. This chain uses TRBV6-1 with TRBJ2-4, with D uncertain. V lost 8 bases and J lost 0, with 8 bases in between. Germline V gives CDR1 MNHNS, CDR2 SASEGT. The CDR3 consists of 13 residues.

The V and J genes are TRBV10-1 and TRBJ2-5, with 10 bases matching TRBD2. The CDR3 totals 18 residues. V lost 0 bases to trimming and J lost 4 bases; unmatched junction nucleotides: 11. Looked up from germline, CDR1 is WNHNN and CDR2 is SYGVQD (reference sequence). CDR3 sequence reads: CASSESPTTSGIGETQYF. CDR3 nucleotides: TGCGCCAGCAGTGAGTCACCTACTACTAGCGGGATCGGAGAGACCCAGTACTTC.

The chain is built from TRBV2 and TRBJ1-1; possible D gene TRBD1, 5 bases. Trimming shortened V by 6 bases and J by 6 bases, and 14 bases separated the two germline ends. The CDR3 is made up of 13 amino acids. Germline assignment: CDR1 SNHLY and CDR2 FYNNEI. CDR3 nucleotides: TGTGCCAGCAGACCCGACAGAACTTCTGAAGCTTTCTTT. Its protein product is CASRPDRTSEAFF.

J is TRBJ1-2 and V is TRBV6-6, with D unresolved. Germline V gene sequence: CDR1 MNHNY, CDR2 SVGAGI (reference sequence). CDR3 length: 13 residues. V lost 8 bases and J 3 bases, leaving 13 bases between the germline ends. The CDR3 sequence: CASSVEGYYGYTF. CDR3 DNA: TGTGCCAGCTCGGTGGAGGGATACTATGGCTACACCTTC.

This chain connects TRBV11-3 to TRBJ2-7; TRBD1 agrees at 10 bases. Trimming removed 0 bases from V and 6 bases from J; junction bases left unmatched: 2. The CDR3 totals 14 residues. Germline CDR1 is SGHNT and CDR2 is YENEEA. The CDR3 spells CASSLERTGGEQYF. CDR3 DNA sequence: TGTGCCAGCAGCTTAGAAAGGACAGGGGGCGAGCAGTACTTC. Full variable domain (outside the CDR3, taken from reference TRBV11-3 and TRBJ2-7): EAGVVQSPRYKIIEKKQPVAFWCNPISGHNTLYWYLQNLGQGPELLIRYENEEAVDDSQLPKDRFSAERLKGVDSTLKIQPAELGDSAVYLCASSLERTGGEQYFGPGTRLTVT.

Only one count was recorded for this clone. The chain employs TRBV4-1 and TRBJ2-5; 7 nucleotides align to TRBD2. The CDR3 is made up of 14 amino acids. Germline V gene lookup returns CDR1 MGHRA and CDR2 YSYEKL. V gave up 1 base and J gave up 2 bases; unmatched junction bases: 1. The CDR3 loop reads CASSQVGGQETQYF. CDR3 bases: TGCGCCAGCAGCCAAGTGGGAGGGCAAGAGACCCAGTACTTC.

This chain's CDR3 is CASSYSAALAFF. Written as DNA, the CDR3 is TGTGCCAGCAGTTACTCTGCCGCTCTCGCTTTCTTT. J is TRBJ1-1 and V is TRBV6-5, with D unclear. The length of the CDR3 is 12 residues. Germline values: CDR1 MNHEY, CDR2 SVGAGI. Trimming stripped 0 bases from V and 11 bases from J, with 10 bases between.

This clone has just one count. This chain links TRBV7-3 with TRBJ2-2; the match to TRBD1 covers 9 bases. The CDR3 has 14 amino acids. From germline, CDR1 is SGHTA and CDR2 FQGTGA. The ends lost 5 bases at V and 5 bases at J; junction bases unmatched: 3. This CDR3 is CASSTGTGTGELFF. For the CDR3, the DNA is TGTGCCAGCAGCACCGGGACAGGGACCGGGGAGCTGTTTTTT.

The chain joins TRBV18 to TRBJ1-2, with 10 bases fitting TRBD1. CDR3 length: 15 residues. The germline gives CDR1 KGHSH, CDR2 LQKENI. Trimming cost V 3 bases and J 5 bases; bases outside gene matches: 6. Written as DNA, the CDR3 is TGTGCCAGCTCACCGGGGACAGGGGACCTGTATGGCTACACCTTC. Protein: CASSPGTGDLYGYTF.

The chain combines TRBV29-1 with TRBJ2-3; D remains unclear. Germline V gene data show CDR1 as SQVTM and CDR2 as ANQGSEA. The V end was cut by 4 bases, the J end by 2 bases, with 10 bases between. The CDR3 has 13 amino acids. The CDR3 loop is CSVGQVVTDTQYF. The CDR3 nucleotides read TGCAGCGTTGGTCAGGTCGTCACAGATACGCAGTATTTT.

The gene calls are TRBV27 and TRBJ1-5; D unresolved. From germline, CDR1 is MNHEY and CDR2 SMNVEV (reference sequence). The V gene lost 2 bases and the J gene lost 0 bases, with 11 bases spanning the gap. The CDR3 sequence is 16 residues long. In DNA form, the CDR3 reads TGTGCCAGCAGTTTAAATGCAGCTTATAGCAATCAGCCCCAGCATTTT. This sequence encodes CASSLNAAYSNQPQHF.